This is a list of T cell receptor beta chains from one sample in a study of CD8 T cells in Susac syndrome. TCRdb called the immunoSEQ multiplex PCR reads again in MiXCR, with one record for every CDR3 protein. The sample holds about 250,000 distinct CDR3 sequences; about 93% are singletons and the top ten take 0.07% to 0.09%. Sequencing input: CD4+ T cells from PBMCs. These receptors were taken from a human donor with multiple sclerosis. The conserved cysteine and the conserved F or W are not part of the CDR3 here.

ASSLQTSRGETQY | 13 | TRBJ2-5 | TRBV3-1
ASKSRGQGVTGELF | 14 | TRBJ2-2 | TRBV12-3/TRBV12-4
ASSLGTGTKPQH | 12 | TRBJ1-5 | TRBV3-1
ASSLGSPQETQY | 12 | TRBJ2-5 | TRBV25-1
ASSDGTIYDEQY | 12 | TRBJ2-7 | TRBV7-2
ASSFSGVLNEQF | 12 | TRBJ2-1 | TRBV12-3/TRBV12-4
ASSKGSTALGQPQH | 14 | TRBJ1-5 | TRBV21-1
ASSEAGGEQPQH | 12 | TRBJ1-5 | TRBV6-1
ASSLSRFQETQY | 12 | TRBJ2-5 | TRBV13
ASSPGATVAKNIQY | 14 | TRBJ2-4 | TRBV7-8
ASSLTGGAYEQY | 12 | TRBJ2-7 | TRBV7-9
ASSLFGVGDTQY | 12 | TRBJ2-3 | TRBV12-3/TRBV12-4
ATSARADQPQH | 11 | TRBJ1-5 | TRBV24-1
ASSARDRNTEAF | 12 | TRBJ1-1 | TRBV7-9
ASRGLPGQGAVHNEQF | 16 | TRBJ2-1 | TRBV28
ASSPQGYYGYT | 11 | TRBJ1-2 | TRBV14
ATSSPRRGGPGYT | 13 | TRBJ1-2 | TRBV15
ASSEGFEQY | 9 | TRBJ2-7 | TRBV10-2
ASSFRDRESPLH | 12 | TRBJ1-6 | TRBV5-1
ASTAGGRTDTQY | 12 | TRBJ2-3 | TRBV6-5
ASSRQPSSGGAYNEQF | 16 | TRBJ2-1 | TRBV4-2
SVTINTIY | 8 | TRBJ1-3 | TRBV29-1
ASSEWTENTEAF | 12 | TRBJ1-1 | TRBV6-1
ASSYRENTEAF | 11 | TRBJ1-1 | TRBV5-1
ASSAAVNQETQY | 12 | TRBJ2-5 | TRBV19
ASSFGQRGFYEQF | 13 | TRBJ2-1 | TRBV5-6
ASSPRGVAGINLNLYEQY | 18 | TRBJ2-7 | TRBV6-1
ASSVEWRNNEQF | 12 | TRBJ2-1 | TRBV9
ASSLGRGAQETQY | 13 | TRBJ2-5 | TRBV11-3